This T cell receptor (beta chain) was recorded in a study of blood T cell repertoires in COVID-19. About the study: The United States, Italy and Spain were the sources of the acute and convalescent COVID-19 samples. Sample material is recorded as cDNA or gDNA derived from T cells, B-cell-depleted T cells, or PBMCs.

In the original analysis: Amplifying reference gene primers gave estimates of nucleated cell counts. Profiled with immunoSEQ multiplex PCR; TCRdb holds only in-frame clones, not every one. V, J and clone size were drawn from that table, and D and trimming were deduced from the DNA. The sample includes about 140,000 clones, 82% of them seen just once. Germline V gene lookup returns CDR1 MNHEY and CDR2 SVGEGT. This CDR3 is built from 17 residues. The trim removed 4 bases at V and 5 bases at J, leaving 14 bases unmatched. The specimen sequenced was peripheral blood. The clonotype was recovered from a woman aged 80 or older with acute or convalescent COVID-19. The V gene is TRBV6-2 or TRBV6-3, the J gene TRBJ2-5, with 9 bases matching TRBD1. CDR3 DNA sequence: TGTGCCAGCAGTTCATCGCTACAGGGGGCGCGGGTGGAGACCCAGTACTTC. Its protein is CASSSSLQGARVETQYF.